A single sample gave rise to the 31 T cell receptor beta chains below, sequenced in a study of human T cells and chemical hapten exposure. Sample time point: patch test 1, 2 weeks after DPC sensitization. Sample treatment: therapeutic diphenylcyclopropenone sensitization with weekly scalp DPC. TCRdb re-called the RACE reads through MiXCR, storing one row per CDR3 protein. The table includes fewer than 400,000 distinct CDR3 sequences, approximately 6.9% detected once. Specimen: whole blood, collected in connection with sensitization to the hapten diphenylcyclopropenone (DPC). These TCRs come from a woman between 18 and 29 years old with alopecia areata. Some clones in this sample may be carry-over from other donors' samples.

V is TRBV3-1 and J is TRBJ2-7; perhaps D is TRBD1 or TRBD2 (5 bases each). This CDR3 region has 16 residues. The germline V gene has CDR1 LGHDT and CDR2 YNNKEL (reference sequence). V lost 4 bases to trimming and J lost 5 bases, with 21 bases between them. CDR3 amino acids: CASSPQFPGTEDEQYF. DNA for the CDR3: TGTGCCAGCAGCCCCCAATTTCCAGGGACGGAGGACGAGCAGTACTTC.

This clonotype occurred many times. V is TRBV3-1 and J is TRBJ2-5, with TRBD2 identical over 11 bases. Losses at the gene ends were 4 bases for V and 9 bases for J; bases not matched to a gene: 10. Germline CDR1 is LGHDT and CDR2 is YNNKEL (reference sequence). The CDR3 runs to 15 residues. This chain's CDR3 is CASSLTSGDTGAQYF. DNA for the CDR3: TGTGCCAGCAGCCTGACTAGCGGGGACACTGGGGCCCAGTACTTC.

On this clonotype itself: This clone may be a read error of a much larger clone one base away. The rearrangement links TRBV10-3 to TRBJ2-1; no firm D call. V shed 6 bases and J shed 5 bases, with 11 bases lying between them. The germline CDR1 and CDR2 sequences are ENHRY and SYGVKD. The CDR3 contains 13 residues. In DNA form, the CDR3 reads TGTGCCATCAGGGGCGCTGGCCACAATGAGCAGTTCTTC. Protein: CAIRGAGHNEQFF.

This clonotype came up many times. CDR3 sequence reads: CATSFRDSGTDTQYF. In nucleotides, the CDR3 is TGTGCCACCAGTTTCCGGGACAGCGGCACAGATACGCAGTATTTT. The chain couples TRBV24-1 to TRBJ2-3, with 7 bases fitting TRBD1. From germline, CDR1 is KGHDR and CDR2 SFDVKD. Trimming at V came to 6 bases and at J to 1 base, leaving 6 bases not matched to a gene. The CDR3 consists of 15 residues.

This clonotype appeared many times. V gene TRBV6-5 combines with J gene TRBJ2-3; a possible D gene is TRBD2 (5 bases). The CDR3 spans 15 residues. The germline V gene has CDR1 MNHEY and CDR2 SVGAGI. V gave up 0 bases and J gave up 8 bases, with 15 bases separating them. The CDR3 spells CASSYSPQLASTQYF. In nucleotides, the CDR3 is TGTGCCAGCAGTTACTCGCCTCAGCTAGCTTCTACGCAGTATTTT.

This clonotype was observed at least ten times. The CDR3 nucleotides are TGTGCCAGCAGTGACCCCGCGACGGGGGGCCCTATGGGAGAGCAGTACTTC. Translation: CASSDPATGGPMGEQYF. The J gene is TRBJ2-7, the V gene TRBV6-1, with TRBD2 as a possible D gene (7 bases). Germline V gives CDR1 MNHNS, CDR2 SASEGT. The CDR3 covers 17 residues. V lost 3 bases to trimming and J lost 7 bases, with 25 bases between them.

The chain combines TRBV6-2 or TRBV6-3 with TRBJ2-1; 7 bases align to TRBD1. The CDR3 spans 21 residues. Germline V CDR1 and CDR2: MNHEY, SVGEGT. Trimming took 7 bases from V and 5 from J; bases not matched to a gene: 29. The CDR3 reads CASMPGQTSSRVWGRDNEQFF. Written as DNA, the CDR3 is TGTGCCAGCATGCCGGGACAGACCAGTAGTAGAGTATGGGGCCGAGACAATGAGCAGTTCTTC.

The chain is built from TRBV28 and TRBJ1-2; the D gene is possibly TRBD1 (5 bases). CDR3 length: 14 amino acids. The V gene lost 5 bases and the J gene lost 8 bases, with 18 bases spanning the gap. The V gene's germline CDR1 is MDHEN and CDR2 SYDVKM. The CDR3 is CASSPTRRGKGYTF. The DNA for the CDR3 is TGTGCCAGCAGTCCCACCCGACGGGGCAAAGGCTACACCTTC.

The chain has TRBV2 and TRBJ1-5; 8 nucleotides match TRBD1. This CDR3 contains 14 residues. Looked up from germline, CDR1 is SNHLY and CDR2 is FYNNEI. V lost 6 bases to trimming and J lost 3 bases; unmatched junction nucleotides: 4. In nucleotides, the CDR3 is TGTGCCAGCAGCCAGACAGGGGTCAATCAGCCCCAGCATTTT. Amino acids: CASSQTGVNQPQHF.

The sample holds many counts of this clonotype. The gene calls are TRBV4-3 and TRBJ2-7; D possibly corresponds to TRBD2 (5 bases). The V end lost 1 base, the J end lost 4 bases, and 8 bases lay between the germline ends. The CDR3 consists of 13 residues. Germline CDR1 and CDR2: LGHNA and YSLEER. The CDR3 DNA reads TGCGCCAGCAGCCAAGGACCGGGGTACGAGCAGTACTTC. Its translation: CASSQGPGYEQYF.

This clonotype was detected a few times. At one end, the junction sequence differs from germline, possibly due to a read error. In DNA form, the CDR3 reads TGTGCTAGCAGCTTAGCGGAAGGGCGAGGTACCCAGTACTTC. Encoded protein: CASSLAEGRGTQYF. The gene calls are TRBV7-7 and TRBJ2-5, with D possibly matching TRBD2 (6 bases). Germline CDR1 SSHAT, CDR2 FNYEAQ (reference sequence). The CDR3 extends over 14 amino acids.

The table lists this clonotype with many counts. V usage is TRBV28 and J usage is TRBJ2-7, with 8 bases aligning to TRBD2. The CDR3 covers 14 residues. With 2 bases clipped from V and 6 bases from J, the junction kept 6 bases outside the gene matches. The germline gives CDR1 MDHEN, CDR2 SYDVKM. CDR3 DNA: TGTGCCAGCAGTTTACCGGGGGGGTTGCGCGAGCAGTACTTC. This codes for CASSLPGGLREQYF.

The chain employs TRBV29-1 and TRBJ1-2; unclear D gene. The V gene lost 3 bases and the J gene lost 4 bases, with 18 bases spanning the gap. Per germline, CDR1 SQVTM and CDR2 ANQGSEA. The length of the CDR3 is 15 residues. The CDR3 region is CSVEGAGGFTYGYTF. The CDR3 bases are TGCAGCGTTGAGGGAGCCGGAGGCTTTACCTATGGCTACACCTTC.

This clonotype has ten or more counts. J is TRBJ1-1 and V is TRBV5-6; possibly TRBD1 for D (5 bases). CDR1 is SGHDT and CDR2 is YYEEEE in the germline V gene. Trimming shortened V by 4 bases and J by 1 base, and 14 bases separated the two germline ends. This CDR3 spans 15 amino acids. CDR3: CASSGPLGPNTEAFF. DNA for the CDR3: TGTGCCAGCAGCGGCCCCCTGGGACCGAACACTGAAGCTTTCTTT.

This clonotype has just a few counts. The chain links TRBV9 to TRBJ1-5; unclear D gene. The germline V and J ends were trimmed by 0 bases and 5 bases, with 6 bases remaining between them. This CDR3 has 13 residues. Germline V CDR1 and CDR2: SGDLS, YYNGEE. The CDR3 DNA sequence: TGTGCCAGCAGCGTAGGAATGGATCAGCCCCAGCATTTT. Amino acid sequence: CASSVGMDQPQHF.

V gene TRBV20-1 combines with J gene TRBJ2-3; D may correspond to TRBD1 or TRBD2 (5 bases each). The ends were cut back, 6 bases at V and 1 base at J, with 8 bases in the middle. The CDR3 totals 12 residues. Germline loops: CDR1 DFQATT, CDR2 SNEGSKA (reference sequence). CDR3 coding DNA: TGCAGTGCAAGGGACCGCACAGATACGCAGTATTTT. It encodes CSARDRTDTQYF.

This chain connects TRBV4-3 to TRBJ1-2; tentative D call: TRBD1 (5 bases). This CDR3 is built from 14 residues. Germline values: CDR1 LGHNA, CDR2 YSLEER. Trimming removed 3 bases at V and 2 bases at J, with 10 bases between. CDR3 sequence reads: CASSHGTRNYGYTF. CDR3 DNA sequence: TGCGCCAGCAGCCATGGGACGAGGAACTATGGCTACACCTTC.

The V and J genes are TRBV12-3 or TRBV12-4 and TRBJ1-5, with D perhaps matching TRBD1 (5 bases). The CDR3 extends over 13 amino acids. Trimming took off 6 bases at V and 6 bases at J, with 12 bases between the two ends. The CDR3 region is CASRNIGGQPQHF. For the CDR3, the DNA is TGTGCCAGCAGGAACATTGGGGGTCAGCCCCAGCATTTT.

The CDR3 bases are TGTGCCAGCAGCGTAGAGGACTGGGACCGCACAGATACGCAGTATTTT. Encoded protein: CASSVEDWDRTDTQYF. The chain uses TRBV9 and TRBJ2-3, with D perhaps assigned TRBD1 or TRBD2 (5 bases each). The CDR3 runs to 16 residues. Germline V CDR1 and CDR2: SGDLS, YYNGEE. Between the trimmed V and J ends, which lost 0 bases and 1 base, there was a span of 12 bases. Based on the CDR3 plus reference TRBV9 and TRBJ2-3, the full variable domain is DSGVTQTPKHLITATGQRVTLRCSPRSGDLSVYWYQQSLDQGLQFLIQYYNGEERAKGNILERFSAQQFPDLHSELNLSSLELGDSALYFCASSVEDWDRTDTQYFGPGTRLTVL.

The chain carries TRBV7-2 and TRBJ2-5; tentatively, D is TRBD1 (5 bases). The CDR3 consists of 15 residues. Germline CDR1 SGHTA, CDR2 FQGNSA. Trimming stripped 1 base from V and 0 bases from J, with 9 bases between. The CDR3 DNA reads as TGTGCCAGCAGCTTAGGCGACAGCTACCAAGAGACCCAGTACTTC. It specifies CASSLGDSYQETQYF.

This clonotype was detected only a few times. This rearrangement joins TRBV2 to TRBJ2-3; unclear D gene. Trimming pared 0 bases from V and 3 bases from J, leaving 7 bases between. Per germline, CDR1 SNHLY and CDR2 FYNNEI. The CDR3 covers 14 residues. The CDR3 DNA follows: TGTGCCAGCAGTGAAGCGTGGGGAACAGATACGCAGTATTTT. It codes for CASSEAWGTDTQYF.

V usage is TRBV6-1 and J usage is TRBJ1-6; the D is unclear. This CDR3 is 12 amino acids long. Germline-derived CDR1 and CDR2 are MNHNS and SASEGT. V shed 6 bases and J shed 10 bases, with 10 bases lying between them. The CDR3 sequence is CASRYPGSPLHF. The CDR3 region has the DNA TGTGCCAGCAGGTACCCAGGATCACCCCTCCACTTT.

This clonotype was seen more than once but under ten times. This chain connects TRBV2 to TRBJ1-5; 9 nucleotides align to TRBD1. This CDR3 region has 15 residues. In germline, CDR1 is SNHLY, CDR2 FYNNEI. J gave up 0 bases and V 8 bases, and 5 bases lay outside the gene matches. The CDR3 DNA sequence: TGTGCCAGCGGGACAGGGTCCTTTAGCAATCAGCCCCAGCATTTT. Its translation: CASGTGSFSNQPQHF.

CDR3 DNA: TGCGCCAGCAGCTTATCAGGGGTTGGGACTGAAGCTTTCTTT. Amino acid sequence: CASSLSGVGTEAFF. The chain is built from TRBV5-1 and TRBJ1-1; maybe TRBD1 (6 bases). Germline values: CDR1 SGHRS, CDR2 YFSETQ. The ends were cut back, 2 bases at V and 5 bases at J, with 13 bases in the middle. The CDR3 totals 14 residues.

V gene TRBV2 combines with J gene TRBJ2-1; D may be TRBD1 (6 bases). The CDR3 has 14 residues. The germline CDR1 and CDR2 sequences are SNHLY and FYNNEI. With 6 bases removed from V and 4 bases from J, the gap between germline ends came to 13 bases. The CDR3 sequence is CASSTGTSYNEQFF. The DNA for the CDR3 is TGTGCCAGCAGCACCGGGACAAGTTACAATGAGCAGTTCTTC. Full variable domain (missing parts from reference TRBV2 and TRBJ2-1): EPEVTQTPSHQVTQMGQEVILRCVPISNHLYFYWYRQILGQKVEFLVSFYNNEISEKSEIFDDQFSVERPDGSNFTLKIRSTKLEDSAMYFCASSTGTSYNEQFFGPGTRLTVL.

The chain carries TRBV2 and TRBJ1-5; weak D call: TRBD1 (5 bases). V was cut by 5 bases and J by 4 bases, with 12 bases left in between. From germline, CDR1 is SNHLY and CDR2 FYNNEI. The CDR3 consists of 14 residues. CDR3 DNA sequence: TGTGCCAGCAGTATAGGGACGGGTAATCAGCCCCAGCATTTT. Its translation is CASSIGTGNQPQHF.

The CDR3 DNA reads as TGTGCCAGCAGTACCGGGACAGGGTTATTCGCGAACACCGGGGAGCTGTTTTTT. This sequence encodes CASSTGTGLFANTGELFF. J is TRBJ2-2 and V is TRBV27, with 9 bases matching TRBD1. Germline V gives CDR1 MNHEY, CDR2 SMNVEV (reference sequence). V lost 5 bases, J lost 0 bases, and 10 bases stayed unmatched. The CDR3 is made up of 18 amino acids.

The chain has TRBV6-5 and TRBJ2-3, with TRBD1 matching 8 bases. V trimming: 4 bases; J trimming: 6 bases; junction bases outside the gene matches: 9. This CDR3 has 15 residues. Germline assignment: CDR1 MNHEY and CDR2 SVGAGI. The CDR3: CASSSRGRGPDTQYF. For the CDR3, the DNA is TGTGCCAGCAGTTCTCGCGGCAGGGGGCCGGATACGCAGTATTTT.

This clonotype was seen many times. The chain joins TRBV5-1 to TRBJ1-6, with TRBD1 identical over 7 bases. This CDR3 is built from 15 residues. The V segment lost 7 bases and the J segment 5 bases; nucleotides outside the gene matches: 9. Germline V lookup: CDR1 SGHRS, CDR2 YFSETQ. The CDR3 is CASSPPGTDNSPLHF. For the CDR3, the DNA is TGCGCCAGCTCACCACCGGGGACAGATAATTCACCCCTCCACTTT.

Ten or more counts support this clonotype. The CDR3 reads CASSYSRYGGRDTGELFF. Here the CDR3 DNA reads TGTGCCAGCAGTTACTCGAGATATGGTGGGCGCGACACCGGGGAGCTGTTTTTT. The chain is built from TRBV6-2 or TRBV6-3 and TRBJ2-2, with D unclear. There are 18 residues in the CDR3. Germline-derived CDR1 and CDR2 are MNHEY and SVGEGT. The V gene lost 0 bases and the J gene lost 3 bases, with 17 bases spanning the gap.

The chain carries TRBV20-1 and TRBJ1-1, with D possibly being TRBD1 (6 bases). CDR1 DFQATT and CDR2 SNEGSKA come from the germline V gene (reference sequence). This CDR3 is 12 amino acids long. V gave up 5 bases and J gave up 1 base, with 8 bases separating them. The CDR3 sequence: CSAGQSNTEAFF. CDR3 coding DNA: TGCAGTGCTGGACAGTCGAACACTGAAGCTTTCTTT.